Here is one T cell receptor beta chain with its context. Antigen specificity is unknown. The CDR3 spans 14 residues. J gave up 9 bases and V 7 bases, and 14 bases lay outside the gene matches. Germline-derived CDR1 and CDR2 are MDHEN and SYDVKM. The data derive from a study of shared clonotypes between healthy human individuals. Study results and caveats: Generally, naive subsets (rather than memory subsets) showed larger estimated richness. A handful of donors had approximately 4.6% of their naive CD4 clonotypes in common.

How the authors handled the data: From ImmunoSEQ came sequences covering only the junction and carrying no quality scores, so filtering differed. Generated by immunoSEQ multiplex PCR, the TCRdb table keeps only in-frame clones and is missing some. Clone size and V and J calls were adopted from that table, with D and trimming inferred from the DNA. This table holds under 1,900,000 clones, approximately 98.5% found once. J is TRBJ2-7 and V is TRBV28, with 8 nucleotides matching TRBD2. The sequence derives from a man aged 30 to 39 in good health. The sequenced sample was naive CD4+ T cells sorted from blood. Described subset: CD45RA+ positively selected. For the CDR3, the DNA is TGTGCCAGCACCTGGGGGCTGGCGGGGGGCGGGCAGTACTTC. Protein product: CASTWGLAGGGQYF.